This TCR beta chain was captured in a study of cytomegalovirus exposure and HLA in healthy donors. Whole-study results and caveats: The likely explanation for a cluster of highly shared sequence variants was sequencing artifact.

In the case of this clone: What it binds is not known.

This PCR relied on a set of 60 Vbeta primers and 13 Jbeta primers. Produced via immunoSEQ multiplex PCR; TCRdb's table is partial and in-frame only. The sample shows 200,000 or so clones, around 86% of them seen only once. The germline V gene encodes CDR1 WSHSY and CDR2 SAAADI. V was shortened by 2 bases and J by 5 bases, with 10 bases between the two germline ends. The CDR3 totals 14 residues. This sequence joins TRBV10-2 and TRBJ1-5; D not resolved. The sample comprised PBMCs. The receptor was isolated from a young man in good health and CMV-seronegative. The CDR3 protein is CASSEMLEDQPQHF. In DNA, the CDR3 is TGCGCCAGCAGTGAGATGCTGGAGGATCAGCCCCAGCATTTT.